This T cell receptor (beta chain) was captured in a study of T cell responses to AZD1222 COVID-19 vaccine (dated by TCRdb to the early 2020s). Regarding the complete study: AZD1222 recipients with second doses at about 4 weeks or about 12 weeks were pooled, because spike-specific TCR depth and breadth did not differ between schedules. Trial participants were enrolled into age subgroups of 18-55, 56-69 and 70-plus years, which contained about 150, 27 and 61 TCR-sequenced participants, respectively. TCR sequencing was performed for approximately 240 trial participants, of whom about 200 were given two doses of AZD1222 and 26 were given two doses of MenACWY control vaccine.

The CDR3 regions of human TCRbeta chains were analyzed by immunosequencing. Concerning the study's data processing: TCRs in the repertoires were compared against a reference library of SARS-CoV-2-specific TCRs that had been generated with the MIRA antigen-specificity platform. Breadth was defined as the fraction of unique TCRs that were SARS-CoV-2-associated, and depth was defined as the fraction of total T cells that were SARS-CoV-2-associated. Using the MIRA data, each spike-specific TCR was mapped to the spike region that the TCR reacts to and placed in a CD4 or CD8 class. Log10-transformed breadth and depth values were compared by one-way ANOVA with Sidak's multiple comparisons tests. TCRdb retrieved this table from immuneACCESS and kept in-frame rearrangements only. Not all clones are present; in checked studies, unresolved V genes account for under half, and no reason is known for the remainder. The DNA gave D and trimming, while V, J and clone size come from that table. The sample yields fewer than 200,000 clones; over 85% were counted once. 2.6% of the sample is taken by the ten largest.

The research as a whole found: Participants were mostly white British, with more females than males. The authors suggested clonal diversity may have been underestimated. After two AZD1222 doses, spike-specific TCR breadth and depth were significantly higher than at day 0 and than in MenACWY recipients. Conclusions about previously exposed vaccinees are limited, since just 5 or 6 AZD1222 recipients were seropositive for SARS-CoV-2 at baseline. Reportedly, almost half of the unique spike-specific TCRs recognized epitopes lying outside the regions that are mutated in the B.1.351 and B.1.1.7 variants. Because no day 14 peak-response samples were available, the repertoires could be characterized only after the peak T cell response. The whole spike protein was spanned by vaccine-associated CD4 TCRs, and dominant responses were seen in regions 160-218 and 743-854. In the small 56-69-year group, the increase in depth fell short of significance, most likely because of low power.

Trimming accounts for 1 base at V and 1 base at J, while the number of junction bases matched to no gene is 1. Spanning cysteine to phenylalanine, the CDR3 consists of 13 amino acids. Only CDR3 DNA is held: 39 bases, read in frame from base 1. Taken from the germline V gene, the CDR1 and CDR2 loops are SQVTM and ANQGSEA. To note about this clone: Its target antigen remains unknown. Base-call qualities are not available, and no considerably larger clone is one nucleotide away.

The time point label for this specimen denotes: baseline before first vaccination. Vaccinee samples came from UK trials COV001 and COV002, including a single-blind randomized controlled phase 2/3 trial of AZD1222 (ChAdOx1 nCoV-19) in healthy adults. Trial participant PBMC samples were collected at day 0 and day 28 after the second dose for TCRbeta chain sequencing. Sample: peripheral blood, taken on day 0 of AZD1222 vaccination. This clonotype was obtained from an adult in good health. This receptor chain uses TRBV29-1 and TRBJ2-7, and 7 junction bases match TRBD2. The DNA is as follows: TGCAGCGTTGAAGCGGGAGGTTCCTACGAGCAGTACTTC. Protein translation: CSVEAGGSYEQYF.